The entry below describes one T cell receptor (beta chain). In its sample, this clone was seen once. The specificity of this receptor is unknown. No base qualities exist here, and no much larger clone lies one base off it. This specimen belongs to a study of blood T cell repertoires in COVID-19 (dated by TCRdb to the early 2020s). The study in broad terms: Samples covering the acute and convalescent phases of COVID-19 were provided by collaborators in the United States, Italy and Spain. The samples were drawn from two sources: the first 160 participants of the ongoing ImmuneRACE study, and approximately 1,300 subjects contributed by 6 global collaborators. Deeply sampled blood TCRbeta repertoires from subjects exposed to, actively infected with, or recovered from COVID-19 were included in the dataset. Where available, HLA class I and class II types were obtained from metadata supplied by the sample provider rather than from assay-based typing. The material from the prospective study consisted of cDNA or gDNA derived from T cells, B-cell-depleted T cells, or PBMCs. The sample metadata nearly always contained a de-identified subject ID, COVID-19 status, age in years and sex. The repertoires were released in a freely available public database intended as a resource for research on the immune response to SARS-CoV-2.

TCRbeta CDR3 regions were amplified from genomic DNA by means of the immunoSEQ Assay, a bias-controlled multiplex PCR. The paper's processing steps were these. Nucleated cell counts per sample were estimated from amplification of reference gene primers within the assay. Sequence reads were collapsed and filtered to measure the absolute abundance of every unique TCRbeta CDR3 rearrangement. For each sample, productive Simpson clonality was calculated by taking the square root of Simpson's diversity index across productive rearrangements. Not all clones reach the TCRdb copy of this immuneACCESS table, which keeps in-frame sequences only. Checked studies attribute under half of the gap to unresolved V genes and leave the rest unexplained. Clone size and V and J calls were adopted from that table, with D and trimming inferred from the DNA. In this sample the table shows 68,000 or so clones, around nine tenths of which occur a single time. The ten largest clonotypes hold about 2.3% of the sample.

Points the paper makes about the study in general: How much clinical and demographic metadata was included differed by source and by participant, and the metadata was provided uncurated.

The collaborating institutions used their own protocols to collect whole blood in K2EDTA tubes. For TCRbeta analysis, collaborators shipped samples as frozen whole blood, isolated PBMCs, or DNA extracted from either of those sample types. CDR1 and CDR2, looked up from the germline V gene, are ENHRY and SYGVKD. V and J lose 7 bases and 2 bases, and a span of 14 bases separates them. CDR3 length: 14 amino acids, cysteine to phenylalanine. Solely the CDR3 DNA is kept, with 42 bases framed from the first base. The receptor chain draws on TRBV10-3 and TRBJ2-5, and the D gene may be TRBD2, 7 bases matching. The specimen sequenced was peripheral blood. This receptor was taken from a human donor in a cohort sampled during active COVID-19. Here is the DNA: TGTGCCATCAATAGGGGGGGGAGGCAAGAGACCCAGTACTTC. Translation gives CAINRGGRQETQYF.